The 6 T cell receptor beta chains presented below share a single source sample, sequenced in a study of cytomegalovirus exposure and HLA in healthy donors. Clones were read by immunoSEQ multiplex PCR, and TCRdb kept only the in-frame ones, dropping some. Here the sample spans 55,000 to 75,000 clones, around 92% being singletons. The sequencing input was PBMCs. These receptors were obtained from a man between 18 and 29 years old in good health and CMV-seropositive.

This clone was counted between two and nine times. The chain carries TRBV27 and TRBJ2-1, with TRBD2 matching 7 bases. The germline CDR1 and CDR2 sequences are MNHEY and SMNVEV (reference sequence). The length of the CDR3 is 16 residues. V shed 2 bases and J 5 bases; nucleotides not matched to a gene: 9. The CDR3 protein is CASSLRFAGDHNEQFF. The DNA of the CDR3 is TGTGCCAGCAGTTTAAGGTTCGCGGGAGACCACAATGAGCAGTTCTTC.

This chain uses TRBV28 with TRBJ1-5, with D perhaps TRBD1 (5 bases). This CDR3 is 17 amino acids long. Germline V lookup: CDR1 MDHEN, CDR2 SYDVKM. The V end was cut by 7 bases, the J end by 4 bases, with 23 bases between. CDR3 residues: CASTSVQGNIGNQPQHF. The CDR3, as DNA: TGTGCCAGCACCTCGGTCCAGGGAAATATTGGGAATCAGCCCCAGCATTTT.

The rearrangement joins TRBV19 to TRBJ1-2; D perhaps matches TRBD1 (5 bases). CDR1 LNHDA and CDR2 SQIVND come from the germline V gene (reference sequence). This CDR3 has 15 amino acids. Trimming left V 5 bases short and J 2 bases short, with 15 bases between. CDR3 in DNA: TGTGCCAGTAGTCCGATCGGGGGGGTGAACTATGGCTACACCTTC. It translates to CASSPIGGVNYGYTF. Using reference TRBV19 and TRBJ1-2 for the parts outside the CDR3, the full variable domain is DGGITQSPKYLFRKEGQNVTLSCEQNLNHDAMYWYRQDPGQGLRLIYYSQIVNDFQKGDIAEGYSVSREKKESFPLTVTSAQKNPTAFYLCASSPIGGVNYGYTFGSGTRLTVV.

Turning to this clone: An end of the junction differs from the germline gene, which may be a read error. This CDR3 is CASNLGQGTEKLFF. Here the CDR3 DNA reads TGTGCCAGCAACTTGGGACAGGGGACGGAAAAACTGTTTTTT. The chain has TRBV5-6 and TRBJ1-4; TRBD1 agrees at 10 bases. Per the germline V gene, CDR1 is SGHDT and CDR2 is YYEEEE. The CDR3 consists of 14 residues.

The chain couples TRBV28 to TRBJ2-7; 7 nucleotides agree with TRBD2. J lost 3 bases, V lost 7 bases, and 12 bases had no gene match. CDR1 and CDR2 from the germline V gene are MDHEN and SYDVKM. The CDR3 sequence is 15 residues long. The DNA of the CDR3 is TGTGCCAGCACCCCTGGGCGGGAGCTCTACTACGAGCAGTACTTC. The encoded protein is CASTPGRELYYEQYF.

The genes are TRBV15 and TRBJ2-5, with a possible D match to TRBD1 (6 bases). Germline CDR1 is LNHNV and CDR2 is YYDKDF (reference sequence). V was pared by 6 bases and J by 1 base, with 15 bases between. The CDR3 runs to 15 residues. The CDR3 nucleotides read TGTGCCACCAGGACTTCATTGGACAGCCAAGAGACCCAGTACTTC. Its protein product is CATRTSLDSQETQYF.